The rows below give T cell receptor beta chains drawn from one sample of a study of blood T cells in healthy people across ages. TCRdb re-analysed the 5' RACE reads in MiXCR, keeping a single row per CDR3 protein. Of 1.5 million to 2 million distinct CDR3 sequences in the sample, roughly 43% were seen once. Specimen: blood. These receptors all come from a human donor in good health. Each CDR3 is given without its conserved first and last residue.

>TRBV13|TRBJ1-1|12
ASSPERANPEAF
>TRBV4-1|-|14
ASSQDHGATSNEQY
>TRBV20-1|TRBJ1-2|10
SAHDRADGYT
>TRBV7-6|TRBJ2-1|16
ASSPQTRLASIYNEQF
>TRBV15|TRBJ2-1|12
ATSRDLGSNEQF
>TRBV20-1|TRBJ1-4|14
SARLGGTGYGEKLF
>TRBV3-1|TRBJ2-7|14
ASSQTLILKSYEQY
>TRBV12-3/TRBV12-4|TRBJ1-4|13
ASSPQTGRKEKLF
>TRBV2|TRBJ2-1|11
ASPNPLFNEQF
>TRBV20-1|TRBJ1-6|11
SATEGGNSPLH
>TRBV6-7|TRBJ2-5|12
ASSHNRGTVEQY
>TRBV7-2|TRBJ2-1|11
ASSPRSSTEQF
>TRBV4-3|TRBJ1-2|16
ASSQDSQGAYNNYGYT
>TRBV20-1|TRBJ1-5|12
SARDRRFNQPQH
>TRBV11-2|TRBJ1-5|12
ASSLSGANQPQH
>TRBV27|TRBJ2-7|12
ASSPVLQGAKRY
>TRBV20-1|TRBJ2-1|13
SATRGLERPHEQF
>TRBV7-8|-|13
ASSQTLAGGYEQY
>TRBV2|TRBJ1-4|12
ASRATGSSEKLF
>TRBV24-1|TRBJ2-3|9
ATAITDTQY
>TRBV9|TRBJ2-1|15
ASSLRQGGKGYNEQF
>TRBV29-1|TRBJ1-6|12
SVKGSSYNSPLH
>TRBV4-2|TRBJ2-5|14
ASSQGGGGVRETQY
>TRBV7-2|-|11
ASSLVDNYEQY
>TRBV7-2|TRBJ2-5|13
ASSPTWTSGETQY
>TRBV29-1|TRBJ1-5|11
SVGYSYNQPQH
>TRBV28|TRBJ1-4|13
ASRITERPNEKLF
>TRBV7-3|TRBJ2-1|13
ASNLSQGLYNEQF
>TRBV5-8|TRBJ2-3|11
ASSLSWDRSQY
>TRBV20-1|TRBJ2-1|11
SATLTVYNEQF
>TRBV12-3/TRBV12-4|TRBJ1-2|12
TSNPGQGFFGYT
>TRBV29-1|TRBJ1-1|10
SVWRLNTEAF
>TRBV28|TRBJ1-6|14
ASSTLQTGYNSPLH
>TRBV6-2/TRBV6-3|TRBJ1-5|13
ASSRTLDFWQPQH
>TRBV20-1|TRBJ2-3|14
SARGTSGGSADTQY
>TRBV12-3/TRBV12-4|TRBJ1-2|14
ASSPKRTGGDYGYT
>TRBV6-2/TRBV6-3|TRBJ1-2|11
ASSPDRLYGYT
>TRBV5-1|TRBJ2-7|14
ASSLFVTGEGNEQY
>TRBV11-2|-|12
TSSLEPDSYEQY
>TRBV12-3/TRBV12-4|TRBJ2-1|12
ASRRENRYNEQF
>TRBV18|TRBJ1-1|12
ASSPPISGTEAF
>TRBV6-5|TRBJ2-1|12
ASSFRGFSNEQF
>TRBV7-9|TRBJ1-2|13
ASSPPSQENYGYT
>TRBV7-2|TRBJ2-5|17
ASSLVGRGARWGQETQY
>TRBV4-2|TRBJ2-1|16
ASSQDWGGAGNYNEQF
>TRBV5-1|TRBJ2-5|13
ASSLTGTDSETQY
>TRBV7-9|TRBJ2-5|11
ASSPTTGETQY
>TRBV7-9|TRBJ2-7|12
ASSLSAATYEQY
>TRBV4-3|TRBJ2-1|13
ASSQGWIGGREQF
>TRBV20-1|TRBJ2-7|11
SARGGNAYEQY
>TRBV7-9|-|14
ASSFLGQGAKNIQY
>TRBV27|TRBJ2-3|12
ASSPGTLPDTQY
>TRBV12-3/TRBV12-4|TRBJ1-5|11
ASSIGQDQPRH
>TRBV7-9|TRBJ1-2|12
ASSPQTGGYGYT
>TRBV20-1|TRBJ2-7|14
SAEDPIARGSDEQY
>TRBV27|TRBJ2-1|15
ASTLEGTGTEVNEQF
>TRBV7-9|TRBJ2-1|9
ASRTNNEQF
>TRBV6-5|TRBJ1-1|13
ASSYSGGANTEAF
>TRBV7-2|TRBJ2-7|14
ASSLRGPENSYEQY
>TRBV5-1|TRBJ2-1|11
ASSLGGVNEQF